This entry lists 31 T cell receptor beta chains sequenced from one sample in a study of neurological immune-mediated disorders. TCRdb independently ran MiXCR on the 5' RACE reads; one entry per CDR3 protein. The sample contains about 30,000 distinct CDR3 sequences, approximately 5.4% of which appear only once. The sequenced sample consisted of CD4+ T cells from blood. The receptors here all came from a woman aged 45-59 years in good health.

In this sample, this clonotype turned up many times. V and J are TRBV20-1 and TRBJ2-1, with TRBD1 matching over 9 bases. The V gene end was trimmed by 3 bases and the J gene end by 8 bases; junction bases not matched to a gene: 8. This CDR3 comprises 14 residues. CDR1 is DFQATT, CDR2 SNEGSKA, per germline (reference sequence). CDR3 sequence (DNA): TGCAGTGCTAGGTCCCGGGACAGGGTCCATGAGCAGTTCTTC. Translation gives CSARSRDRVHEQFF.

This clonotype was counted ten times or more. This sequence joins TRBV20-1 and TRBJ2-1, with 9 bases identical to TRBD2. CDR3 length equals 15 residues. The V gene's germline CDR1 is DFQATT and CDR2 SNEGSKA (reference sequence). V shed 3 bases, J shed 7 bases, and the junction held 10 bases outside the gene matches. The CDR3 bases are TGCAGTGCTAGTTTGATGGCTAGCGGGGTTAATGAGCAGTTCTTC. Translation gives CSASLMASGVNEQFF.

This clonotype has a count of ten or more. The chain combines TRBV29-1 with TRBJ1-1, with TRBD1 as a possible D gene (5 bases). The CDR3 runs to 13 residues. Trimming cost V 4 bases and J 1 base, with 10 bases left between them. The V gene's germline CDR1 is SQVTM and CDR2 ANQGSEA. CDR3: CSVAGSANTEAFF. CDR3 nucleotide sequence: TGCAGCGTTGCAGGGTCGGCGAACACTGAAGCTTTCTTT.

This clonotype has at least ten counts. This chain links TRBV20-1 with TRBJ1-1; D is perhaps TRBD1 (6 bases). The germline V and J ends were trimmed by 3 bases and 3 bases, with 11 bases remaining between them. The CDR3 is 13 amino acids. CDR1 and CDR2 from the germline V gene are DFQATT and SNEGSKA (reference sequence). The CDR3 region has the DNA TGCAGTGCTAGTAAAGGGGGAGACACTGAAGCTTTCTTT. Translating it yields CSASKGGDTEAFF.

This clonotype was counted at least ten times. The rearrangement links TRBV9 to TRBJ2-6; possible D gene TRBD2, 6 bases. The CDR3 runs to 19 residues. Trimming shortened V by 4 bases and J by 0 bases, and 20 bases separated the two germline ends. Germline V lookup: CDR1 SGDLS, CDR2 YYNGEE. The CDR3: CASSPGVRRGTSGANVLTF. The CDR3 region has the DNA TGTGCCAGCAGCCCCGGGGTCCGTCGGGGGACCTCTGGGGCCAACGTCCTGACTTTC.

At least ten counts were recorded for this clonotype. The chain couples TRBV4-3 to TRBJ2-7, with 7 positions matching TRBD2. The junction had 9 bases not matched to a gene; V was cut back by 0 bases and J by 7 bases. The CDR3 contains 15 residues. CDR1 and CDR2 (germline): LGHNA, YSLEER. Here the CDR3 reads CASSQDQSGGREQYF. The CDR3 DNA reads TGCGCCAGCAGCCAAGATCAGTCGGGGGGAAGAGAGCAGTACTTC.

This clonotype came up many times. This chain joins TRBV6-1 and TRBJ1-3; D may be TRBD1 (5 bases). CDR1 MNHNS and CDR2 SASEGT come from the germline V gene. Trimming cost V 4 bases and J 0 bases, with 10 bases left between them. The CDR3 totals 15 residues. The chain's CDR3 is CASSGGTTSGNTIYF. The DNA for the CDR3 is TGTGCCAGCAGTGGGGGGACTACCTCTGGAAACACCATATATTTT.

This clonotype came up many times. In nucleotides, the CDR3 is TGTGCCAGTAGTATAACTGGGAACCAGCCCCAGCATTTT. It is translated as CASSITGNQPQHF. The rearrangement links TRBV19 to TRBJ1-5; D ambiguous. V lost 2 bases and J lost 7, with 9 bases in between. In germline, CDR1 is LNHDA, CDR2 SQIVND (reference sequence). The CDR3 has 13 amino acids.

In this sample, this clonotype turned up many times. This sequence joins TRBV18 and TRBJ2-7; 9 nucleotides line up with TRBD1. V was pared by 0 bases and J by 6 bases, with 9 bases of the junction left unmatched. There are 16 residues in the CDR3. Germline CDR1 KGHSH, CDR2 LQKENI. The DNA of the CDR3 is TGTGCCAGCTCACCACCCCGTGGGACAGGGACGGCCGAGCAGTACTTC. Translating gives CASSPPRGTGTAEQYF. Full variable domain (remainder filled in from reference TRBV18 and TRBJ2-7): NAGVMQNPRHLVRRRGQEARLRCSPMKGHSHVYWYRQLPEEGLKFMVYLQKENIIDESGMPKERFSAEFPKEGPSILRIQQVVRGDSAAYFCASSPPRGTGTAEQYFGPGTRLTVT.

By share of the sample, this clonotype is medium-sized (0.01 to 0.1%). The chain combines TRBV29-1 with TRBJ2-3, with D uncertain. CDR1 is SQVTM and CDR2 is ANQGSEA in the germline V gene. The CDR3 spans 13 residues. Trimming pared 4 bases from V and 0 bases from J, leaving 8 bases between. CDR3 in amino acids: CSVAGGSTDTQYF. In DNA form, the CDR3 reads TGCAGCGTTGCAGGCGGTAGCACAGATACGCAGTATTTT.

This clonotype was counted at least ten times. The chain joins TRBV20-1 to TRBJ1-1; D gene uncertain. Germline V lookup: CDR1 DFQATT, CDR2 SNEGSKA (reference sequence). The CDR3 is made up of 14 amino acids. V was trimmed by 7 bases and J by 1 base, leaving 16 bases between them. The CDR3 loop is CSVLFQRANTEAFF. CDR3 bases: TGCAGTGTGTTATTCCAACGGGCGAACACTGAAGCTTTCTTT.

This clonotype was recorded many times. The gene calls are TRBV7-2 and TRBJ2-7, with 11 bases lining up with TRBD2. The CDR3 loop spans 14 amino acids. From germline, CDR1 is SGHTA and CDR2 FQGNSA. V was clipped by 4 bases and J by 7 bases; unmatched bases: 6. CDR3 nucleotide sequence: TGTGCCAGCAGCTCTAGCGGGGGGCCGGGAGAGCAGTACTTC. As protein: CASSSSGGPGEQYF. Variable domain in full (rest from reference TRBV7-2 and TRBJ2-7): GAGVSQSPSNKVTEKGKDVELRCDPISGHTALYWYRQSLGQGLEFLIYFQGNSAPDKSGLPSDRFSAERTGGSVSTLTIQRTQQEDSAVYLCASSSSGGPGEQYFGPGTRLTVT.

This chain connects TRBV9 to TRBJ2-7; 8 nucleotides align to TRBD2. CDR3 size: 14 residues. The ends lost 3 bases at V and 4 bases at J; junction bases unmatched: 6. The germline V gene encodes CDR1 SGDLS and CDR2 YYNGEE. The CDR3 here is CASSEGLALYEQYF. The CDR3 nucleotides are TGTGCCAGCAGCGAAGGACTAGCATTGTACGAGCAGTACTTC.

This clonotype was seen many times. The rearrangement uses TRBV6-2 or TRBV6-3 and TRBJ2-2, with no clear D. CDR1 and CDR2 from the germline V gene are MNHEY and SVGEGT. This CDR3 region has 12 residues. The germline V and J ends were trimmed by 6 bases and 9 bases, with 11 bases remaining between them. CDR3 sequence: CASRTHARELFF. The DNA for the CDR3 is TGTGCCAGCAGGACCCATGCCAGGGAGCTGTTTTTT.

This clonotype was seen many times. This CDR3 is CASSTFEAEKLFF. Written as DNA, the CDR3 is TGTGCCAGCAGCACATTTGAGGCTGAAAAACTGTTTTTT. The gene calls are TRBV7-2 and TRBJ1-4; D remains unclear. The CDR3 spans 13 residues. With 5 bases removed from V and 7 bases from J, the gap between germline ends came to 11 bases. Germline CDR1 reads SGHTA; CDR2 reads FQGNSA.

This clonotype was observed many times. The chain uses TRBV6-5 and TRBJ2-7; D remains unclear. Per germline, CDR1 MNHEY and CDR2 SVGAGI. The CDR3 sequence is 14 residues long. V lost 4 bases, J lost 1 base, and 11 bases lay in between. Written as DNA, the CDR3 is TGTGCCAGCAGTTCCAATAGTAGGTCCTACGAGCAGTACTTC. It specifies CASSSNSRSYEQYF.

This clonotype occurred many times. The chain joins TRBV14 to TRBJ2-1; 7 bases map to TRBD1. V was clipped by 2 bases and J by 8 bases; unmatched bases: 12. The CDR3 totals 16 residues. Germline V gives CDR1 SGHDN, CDR2 FVKESK. The CDR3 DNA reads as TGTGCCAGCAGCCAACTCCGGGAAGGGGGCAAGGATGAGCAGTTCTTC. It specifies CASSQLREGGKDEQFF.

This clonotype was found many times. The rearrangement uses TRBV27 and TRBJ1-2; possible D gene TRBD1, 6 bases. The CDR3 has 14 residues. The germline gives CDR1 MNHEY, CDR2 SMNVEV (reference sequence). V lost 2 bases to trimming and J lost 4 bases, with 11 bases between them. CDR3 in DNA: TGTGCCAGCAGTTTAAGGGGGACGGTCTATGGCTACACCTTC. Translated, it gives CASSLRGTVYGYTF.

At least ten counts were recorded for this clonotype. The chain carries TRBV12-3 or TRBV12-4 and TRBJ2-3; D gene uncertain. This CDR3 region has 11 residues. The germline V and J ends were trimmed by 7 bases and 8 bases, with 10 bases remaining between them. The CDR3 DNA follows: TGTGCCAGCACCCGGGTCGGTACGCAGTATTTT. Its translation is CASTRVGTQYF.

This clonotype was seen repeatedly, ten times or more. The CDR3 region has the DNA TGTGCCAGCAGCCGAGCCTCTGGGCTAGCGGGAGGGTCATACGAGCAGTACTTC. As protein: CASSRASGLAGGSYEQYF. The V gene is TRBV7-2, the J gene TRBJ2-7; 12 nucleotides agree with TRBD2. Losses at the gene ends were 5 bases for V and 4 bases for J; bases not matched to a gene: 15. The CDR3 loop spans 18 amino acids. Germline V gene sequence: CDR1 SGHTA, CDR2 FQGNSA.

This clonotype has at least ten counts. As DNA, the CDR3 is TGCGCCAGCAGCCCGTGGACAGGCGCCTCCTATAATTCACCCCTCCACTTT. Residues: CASSPWTGASYNSPLHF. V usage is TRBV5-1 and J usage is TRBJ1-6, with 7 bases matching TRBD1. CDR1 and CDR2 (germline): SGHRS, YFSETQ. This CDR3 is built from 17 residues. V dropped 4 bases and J dropped 0; count of bases not matched to a gene: 7.

Ten or more counts support this clonotype. The chain links TRBV20-1 to TRBJ1-2; D remains ambiguous. The CDR3 consists of 11 residues. CDR1 and CDR2 (germline): DFQATT, SNEGSKA (reference sequence). V was trimmed by 5 bases and J by 10 bases, leaving 14 bases between them. CDR3 in DNA: TGCAGTGCTGCGCGGACGGGAATCTACACCTTC. Protein: CSAARTGIYTF.

By share of the sample, this clonotype is medium-sized. The genes are TRBV5-5 and TRBJ2-1; tentative D call: TRBD2 (6 bases). This CDR3 has 13 residues. V gave up 4 bases and J gave up 9 bases, with 14 bases separating them. CDR1 and CDR2 from the germline V gene are SGHKS and YYEKEE (reference sequence). CDR3 protein: CASSDRGRSEQFF. Written as DNA, the CDR3 is TGTGCCAGCAGCGACCGAGGGAGGAGTGAGCAGTTCTTC.

This sequence joins TRBV15 and TRBJ2-3, with unresolved D. Germline loops: CDR1 LNHNV, CDR2 YYDKDF (reference sequence). Deletions cut 3 bases from V and 3 bases from J, with 13 bases between. The CDR3 spans 15 residues. CDR3 sequence (DNA): TGTGCCACCAGCAGCTTGTTTCCAGGAACAGATACGCAGTATTTT. This encodes CATSSLFPGTDTQYF. Using reference TRBV15 and TRBJ2-3 for the parts outside the CDR3, the full variable domain is DAMVIQNPRYQVTQFGKPVTLSCSQTLNHNVMYWYQQKSSQAPKLLFHYYDKDFNNEADTPDNFQSRRPNTSFCFLDIRSPGLGDTAMYLCATSSLFPGTDTQYFGPGTRLTVL.

V and J are TRBV7-6 and TRBJ2-2; TRBD1 is a possible D gene (5 bases). The CDR3 is 14 residues long. V gave up 1 base and J gave up 7 bases, with 10 bases separating them. Germline V lookup: CDR1 SGHVS, CDR2 FNYEAQ. CDR3 sequence: CASSLGQGIGELFF. In nucleotides, the CDR3 is TGTGCCAGCAGCTTAGGGCAGGGAATCGGGGAGCTGTTTTTT.

This clonotype was seen repeatedly, ten times or more. This chain uses TRBV29-1 with TRBJ2-1; 11 bases line up with TRBD1. Germline assignment: CDR1 SQVTM and CDR2 ANQGSEA. CDR3 size: 16 residues. The V and J ends lost 4 bases and 1 base, in that order; junction bases with no gene match: 6. CDR3 bases: TGCAGCGTTGTCGGTGGGACAGGGGGTTCCTACAATGAGCAGTTCTTC. Amino acid sequence: CSVVGGTGGSYNEQFF.

This clonotype has a count of ten or more. The J gene is TRBJ2-6, the V gene TRBV18, with 12 positions matching TRBD2. V shed 0 bases and J 0 bases; nucleotides not matched to a gene: 6. Germline V gives CDR1 KGHSH, CDR2 LQKENI. This CDR3 spans 20 amino acids. This CDR3 reads CASSPPGLAGSPSGANVLTF. The CDR3, as DNA: TGTGCCAGCTCACCACCCGGACTAGCGGGATCTCCCTCTGGGGCCAACGTCCTGACTTTC.

This clonotype was seen a few times. J is TRBJ1-1 and V is TRBV19; TRBD1 agrees at 11 bases. The germline V gene has CDR1 LNHDA and CDR2 SQIVND (reference sequence). The CDR3 totals 15 residues. The trim removed 5 bases at V and 7 bases at J, leaving 9 bases unmatched. CDR3 protein: CASSEDRGRFGEAFF. The CDR3 nucleotides are TGTGCCAGTAGTGAGGACAGGGGGCGTTTTGGTGAAGCTTTCTTT. The full variable domain, in which reference TRBV19 and TRBJ1-1 provide the parts outside the CDR3, is DGGITQSPKYLFRKEGQNVTLSCEQNLNHDAMYWYRQDPGQGLRLIYYSQIVNDFQKGDIAEGYSVSREKKESFPLTVTSAQKNPTAFYLCASSEDRGRFGEAFFGQGTRLTVV.

There are many counts of this clonotype. V is TRBV10-3 and J is TRBJ2-3; D uncertain. V dropped 4 bases and J dropped 2 bases, with 10 bases sitting between them. The germline V gene encodes CDR1 ENHRY and CDR2 SYGVKD. The CDR3 contains 14 residues. CDR3 bases: TGTGCCATCAGTGCCACAGTAACCACAGATACGCAGTATTTT. It yields the protein CAISATVTTDTQYF.

This clonotype was recorded at least ten times. This chain joins TRBV15 and TRBJ2-1; 8 nucleotides match TRBD2. Germline CDR1 and CDR2: LNHNV and YYDKDF (reference sequence). V was clipped by 0 bases and J by 2 bases; unmatched bases: 3. The CDR3 spans 16 residues. CDR3 bases: TGTGCCACCAGCAGAGATCTAGCGGGTACCTACAATGAGCAGTTCTTC. Translation gives CATSRDLAGTYNEQFF.

This clonotype came up many times. The chain joins TRBV6-6 to TRBJ1-5, with a tentative D call TRBD1 (5 bases). The CDR3 is made up of 11 amino acids. V was trimmed by 6 bases and J by 11 bases, leaving 11 bases between them. Germline CDR1 and CDR2: MNHNY and SVGAGI (reference sequence). The CDR3 loop is CASSSTQAQHF. In nucleotides, the CDR3 is TGTGCCAGCAGCTCCACACAGGCCCAGCATTTT.